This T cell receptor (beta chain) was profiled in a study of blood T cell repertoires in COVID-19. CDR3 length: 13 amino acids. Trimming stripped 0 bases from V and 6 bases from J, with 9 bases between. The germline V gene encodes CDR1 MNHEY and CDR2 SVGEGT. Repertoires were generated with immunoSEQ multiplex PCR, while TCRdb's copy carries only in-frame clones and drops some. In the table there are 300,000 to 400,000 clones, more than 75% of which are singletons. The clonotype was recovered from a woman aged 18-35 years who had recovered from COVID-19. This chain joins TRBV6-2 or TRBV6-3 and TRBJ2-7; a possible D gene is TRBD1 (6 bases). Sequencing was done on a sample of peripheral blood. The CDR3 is CASSYSTGLEQYV. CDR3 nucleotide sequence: TGTGCCAGCAGTTACTCGACAGGCCTCGAGCAGTACGTC.